The 22 T cell receptor beta chains below come from one sample, sequenced in a study of post-analysis software for immune sequencing data. Study-wide results and caveats: Patients used about five TRBV segments, including TRBV5-6, TRBV5-1 and TRBV20-1, more often than controls.

cDNA libraries of TCR beta carried unique molecular identifiers. TCRdb reprocessed the PCR reads with MiXCR, giving one entry per CDR3 protein. The table includes roughly 600,000 distinct CDR3 sequences, about 44% detected once. Their cognate antigens are unknown. The sequencing sample was made of blood. These receptors were collected from a girl aged 10 to 17 with multiple sclerosis.

The chain couples TRBV29-1 to TRBJ2-7; D is possibly TRBD1 (6 bases). The last part of the DNA fits TRBJ2-5 better; the J call may be wrong. The germline gives CDR1 SQVTM, CDR2 ANQGSEA. This CDR3 region has 13 residues. This chain's CDR3 is CSEIKTGSETQYF. The CDR3 DNA sequence: TGCAGCGAGATTAAGACAGGATCAGAGACCCAGTACTTC.

The CDR3 bases are TGTGCCAGCAGCACTACTAGCGGGAGCCCCGGGGAGCTGTTTTTT. It translates to CASSTTSGSPGELFF. This chain connects TRBV3-1 to TRBJ2-2, with 11 bases identical to TRBD2. The CDR3 length is 15 residues. The ends lost 5 bases at V and 6 bases at J; junction bases unmatched: 5. Germline V CDR1 and CDR2: LGHDT, YNNKEL (reference sequence).

This chain joins TRBV7-2 and TRBJ1-2, with D possibly TRBD1 on 5 matching bases. Germline CDR1 reads SGHTA; CDR2 reads FQGNSA. The V gene lost 3 bases and the J gene lost 6 bases, with 14 bases spanning the gap. The CDR3 extends over 14 amino acids. The CDR3 loop reads CASSLWQGEDGYTF. Written as DNA, the CDR3 is TGTGCCAGCAGCTTGTGGCAGGGAGAAGATGGCTACACCTTC.

There are a few counts of this clonotype. The CDR3 DNA is TGTGCCATCAGTGAAGGGATCAGGGGGGCGGACAGCAATCAGCCCCAGCATTTT. Protein product: CAISEGIRGADSNQPQHF. The chain has TRBV10-3 and TRBJ1-5; 7 positions match TRBD1. J was trimmed by 1 base and V by 3 bases; bases with no gene match: 12. CDR1 and CDR2 (germline): ENHRY, SYGVKD. This CDR3 spans 18 amino acids.

V and J are TRBV6-5 and TRBJ2-7; 11 positions agree with TRBD1. In germline, CDR1 is MNHEY, CDR2 SVGAGI. V was pared by 2 bases and J by 4 bases, with 10 bases of the junction left unmatched. CDR3 length equals 17 residues. This chain's CDR3 is CASSYASGQGARYEQYF. The DNA of the CDR3 is TGTGCCAGCAGTTACGCGTCCGGACAGGGGGCGCGTTACGAGCAGTACTTC.

This chain connects TRBV12-3 or TRBV12-4 to TRBJ1-1, with TRBD1 matching over 8 bases. The CDR3 is 13 residues long. J was trimmed by 4 bases and V by 10 bases; bases with no gene match: 8. CDR3 sequence: CANRSGGSTEAFF. The CDR3 region has the DNA TGTGCCAACAGATCAGGGGGCAGCACTGAAGCTTTCTTT.

This clonotype was seen only a few times. The chain couples TRBV9 to TRBJ2-1; D perhaps matches TRBD2 (6 bases). The ends were cut back, 7 bases at V and 10 bases at J, with 21 bases in the middle. The CDR3 runs to 14 residues. Germline assignment: CDR1 SGDLS and CDR2 YYNGEE. CDR3 bases: TGTGCCAGCTCTTGGGACTGGGCGGGATACGAGCAGTTCTTC. It is translated as CASSWDWAGYEQFF.

This sequence joins TRBV13 and TRBJ2-1; 8 bases map to TRBD1. The CDR3 extends over 14 amino acids. V was pared by 6 bases and J by 7 bases, with 8 bases of the junction left unmatched. In germline, CDR1 is PRHDT, CDR2 FYEKMQ (reference sequence). This CDR3 reads CASRRRDRRNEQFF. DNA of the CDR3: TGTGCCAGCAGACGGAGGGACAGGAGGAATGAGCAGTTCTTC.

About this clonotype itself: One end of the junction does not line up with germline, which may come from a read error. J is TRBJ2-7 and V is TRBV5-1; 8 positions agree with TRBD2. CDR3 length: 15 residues. CDR1 SGHRS and CDR2 YFSETQ come from the germline V gene. CDR3 nucleotide sequence: TGCGCCAGCGGCTTGTGGGTCGGGGGGGCCCACGAGCAGTACTTC. It codes for CASGLWVGGAHEQYF.

This rearrangement joins TRBV12-3 or TRBV12-4 to TRBJ2-1, with D uncertain. Deletions cut 3 bases from V and 0 bases from J, with 9 bases between. CDR3 length: 15 amino acids. The CDR3 protein is CASSFALSSYNEQFF. The CDR3 region has the DNA TGTGCCAGCAGTTTCGCGTTGAGCTCCTACAATGAGCAGTTCTTC.

Of note for this clonotype: The CDR3 does not close with the conserved phenylalanine or tryptophan, likely indicating a read error. The chain carries TRBV7-9 and TRBJ1-1; D might be TRBD1 (5 bases). CDR3 length: 14 residues. V was cut by 3 bases and J by 4 bases, with 12 bases left in between. Looked up from germline, CDR1 is SEHNR and CDR2 is FQNEAQ (reference sequence). The chain's CDR3 is CASSFRPGSTEAFV. CDR3 DNA: TGTGCCAGCAGCTTCCGACCAGGGAGCACTGAAGCTTTCGTT.

This chain links TRBV6-5 with TRBJ2-3, with 9 bases that match TRBD2. J gave up 5 bases and V 2 bases, and 11 bases lay outside the gene matches. CDR1 is MNHEY, CDR2 SVGAGI, per germline. The CDR3 length is 17 residues. The CDR3 nucleotides are TGTGCCAGCAGTTACCACCGAGCGGGGGGCGGGGGAGATACGCAGTATTTT. Translated: CASSYHRAGGGGDTQYF.

This chain joins TRBV7-8 and TRBJ2-7, with D perhaps given as TRBD1 or TRBD2 (5 bases each). The CDR3 has 13 amino acids. Trimming cost V 5 bases and J 4 bases, with 12 bases left between them. The germline V gene encodes CDR1 SGHVS and CDR2 FQNEAQ. For the CDR3, the DNA is TGTGCCAGCAGCCGGGACCTACCTTACGAGCAGTACTTC. Translating gives CASSRDLPYEQYF.

The chain combines TRBV6-6 with TRBJ2-5; D possibly corresponds to TRBD2 (6 bases). Gene TRBJ2-7 matches the end of the DNA better, so the J call may be wrong. The germline V gene encodes CDR1 MNHNY and CDR2 SVGAGI (reference sequence). The CDR3 covers 14 residues. The CDR3 loop is CASRPPAGTHEQYF. The CDR3 DNA sequence: TGTGCCAGCAGGCCGCCGGCGGGAACACACGAGCAGTACTTC.

This clonotype was detected only a few times. The V call is TRBV12-3 or TRBV12-4, the J call TRBJ1-2, with TRBD1 matching over 10 bases. Trimming removed 6 bases from V and 4 bases from J; junction bases left unmatched: 8. The CDR3 sequence is 15 residues long. CDR3: CASSRGQGLTYGYTF. The CDR3 coding sequence is TGTGCCAGCAGCCGGGGACAGGGGTTGACCTATGGCTACACCTTC.

The rearrangement uses TRBV5-1 and TRBJ2-5; TRBD1 aligns across 10 bases. The CDR3 covers 14 residues. V shed 4 bases, J shed 11 bases, and the junction held 11 bases outside the gene matches. Per germline, CDR1 SGHRS and CDR2 YFSETQ. This chain's CDR3 is CASSEDRGRGEQYF. For the CDR3, the DNA is TGCGCCAGCAGCGAAGACAGGGGGCGGGGAGAGCAGTACTTC.

This clonotype was observed a handful of times. V is TRBV7-9 and J is TRBJ2-1; possibly TRBD1 for D (5 bases). The CDR3 sequence is 11 residues long. CDR1 is SEHNR, CDR2 FQNEAQ, per germline (reference sequence). V lost 10 bases, J lost 5 bases, and 9 bases lay in between. CDR3 loop: CATDKNNEQFF. The CDR3 nucleotides read TGTGCCACGGACAAAAACAATGAGCAGTTCTTC.

The chain links TRBV5-1 to TRBJ2-7; TRBD1 is a possible D gene (5 bases). The germline V gene encodes CDR1 SGHRS and CDR2 YFSETQ. The CDR3 is made up of 13 amino acids. V shed 4 bases and J shed 3 bases, with 11 bases lying between them. The CDR3 sequence is CASSINQGYEQYF. The CDR3 coding sequence is TGCGCCAGCAGCATAAACCAGGGCTACGAGCAGTACTTC.

This rearrangement joins TRBV9 to TRBJ2-4, with D hard to call. The tail of the sequence fits TRBJ2-5 better, so the J call may be wrong. The CDR3 is 13 residues long. CDR1 and CDR2 (germline): SGDLS, YYNGEE. DNA for the CDR3: TGTGCCAGCAGCTCCCGAAATAAGGAGACCCAGTACTTC. It translates to CASSSRNKETQYF.

This clonotype was observed a handful of times. The V and J genes are TRBV5-1 and TRBJ1-5, with 11 bases lining up with TRBD1. V trimming: 2 bases; J trimming: 2 bases; junction bases outside the gene matches: 3. Per germline, CDR1 SGHRS and CDR2 YFSETQ. This CDR3 comprises 16 residues. The CDR3 coding sequence is TGCGCCAGCAGCTTCGGGACAGGGGGGGGCAATCAGCCCCAGCATTTT. Translating it yields CASSFGTGGGNQPQHF.

The rearrangement links TRBV3-1 to TRBJ2-1; no clear D. The V gene's germline CDR1 is LGHDT and CDR2 YNNKEL (reference sequence). The V end was cut by 1 base, the J end by 6 bases, with 16 bases between. The CDR3 contains 16 residues. The CDR3 coding sequence is TGTGCCAGCAGCCAAGTAAAAGGGATAGTGCCCAATGAGCAGTTCTTC. It specifies CASSQVKGIVPNEQFF.

The table lists this clonotype with a few counts. The rearrangement links TRBV12-3 or TRBV12-4 to TRBJ1-1; no clear D. The CDR3 is 14 amino acids. The V end lost 3 bases, the J end lost 4 bases, and 12 bases lay between the germline ends. Here the CDR3 DNA reads TGTGCCAGCAGTTTGTCCGGGGTGGGCACTGAAGCTTTCTTT. Amino acids: CASSLSGVGTEAFF.